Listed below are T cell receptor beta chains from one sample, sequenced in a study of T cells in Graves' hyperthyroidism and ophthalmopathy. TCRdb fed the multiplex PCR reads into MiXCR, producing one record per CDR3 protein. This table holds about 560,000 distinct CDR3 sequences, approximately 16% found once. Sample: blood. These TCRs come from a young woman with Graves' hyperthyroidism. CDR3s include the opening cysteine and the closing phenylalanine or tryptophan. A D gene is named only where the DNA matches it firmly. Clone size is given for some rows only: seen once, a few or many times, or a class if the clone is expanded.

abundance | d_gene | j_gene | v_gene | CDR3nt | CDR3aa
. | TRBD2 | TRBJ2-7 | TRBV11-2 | TGTGCCAGCAGCTTAGAAGCGGGGCCACCCTACGAGCAGTACTTC | CASSLEAGPPYEQYF
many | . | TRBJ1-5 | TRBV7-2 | TGTGCCAGCAGCTTACGGGGAGGGCTGTATAGCAATCAGCCCCAGCATTTT | CASSLRGGLYSNQPQHF
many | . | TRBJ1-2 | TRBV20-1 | TGCAGTGCTAGAGATCAGGGGCGAAGGAGCGGCTACACCTTC | CSARDQGRRSGYTF
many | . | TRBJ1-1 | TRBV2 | TGTGCCAGCAAAGGAGACGGGGCCCCCTCGGAAGCTTTCTTT | CASKGDGAPSEAFF
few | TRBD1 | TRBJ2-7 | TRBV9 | TGTGCCAGCAGCGATCGGGGCCACAGGGGGCGCAGGTACGAGCAGTACTTC | CASSDRGHRGRRYEQYF
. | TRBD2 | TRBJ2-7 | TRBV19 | TGTGCCAGTAGTATAGCTAGCGGGAGAAGGAACGAGCAGTACTTC | CASSIASGRRNEQYF
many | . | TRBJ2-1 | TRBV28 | TGTGCCAGCAGTTCTGGGACTTCCGAGCAGTTCTTC | CASSSGTSEQFF
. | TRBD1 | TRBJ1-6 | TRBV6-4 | TGTGCCAGCAGCGACGGTGGACAGGGTTGGGATTCACCCCTCCACTTT | CASSDGGQGWDSPLHF
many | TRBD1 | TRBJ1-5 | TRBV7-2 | TGTGCCAGCAGCCGTTGGACAGGCACGTTTAGCAATCAGCCCCAGCATTTT | CASSRWTGTFSNQPQHF
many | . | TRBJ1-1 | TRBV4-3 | TGCGCCAGCAGCCAAGACCGGATTTCCGAAGCTTTCTTT | CASSQDRISEAFF
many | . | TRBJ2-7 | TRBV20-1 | TGCAGTGCTAGAAGACAGCACTACGAGCAGTACTTC | CSARRQHYEQYF
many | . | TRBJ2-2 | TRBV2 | TGTGCCAGCAGTGGGCGCGGACAGAGCACCGGGGAGCTGTTTTTT | CASSGRGQSTGELFF
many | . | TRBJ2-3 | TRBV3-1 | TGTGCCAGCAGCCATTCGTCGCTTGGGAATACGCAGTATTTT | CASSHSSLGNTQYF
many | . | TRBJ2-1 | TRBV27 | TGTGCCAGCAGTTTACAGGCTAACAACTACAATGAGCAGTTCTTC | CASSLQANNYNEQFF
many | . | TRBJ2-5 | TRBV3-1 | TGTGCCAGCAGCCAAGAAGGGTGGCGTACTCAAGAGACCCAGTACTTC | CASSQEGWRTQETQYF
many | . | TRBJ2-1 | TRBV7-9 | TGTGCCAGCAGCTTACCTCTAGCGAGCAATGAGCAGTTCTTC | CASSLPLASNEQFF
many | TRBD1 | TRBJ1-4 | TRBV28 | TGTGCCAGCAACCCCCGGCGACAGGGAAAAATTGAAAAACTGTTTTTT | CASNPRRQGKIEKLFF